Presented here are 30 T cell receptor beta chains from one specimen sequenced in a study of shared clonotypes between healthy human individuals. CD45RO-negative, CCR7-positively selected cells formed the naive CD8 fraction, excluding terminally differentiated effector memory CD45RA+ cells. Clones were sequenced by immunoSEQ multiplex PCR, and TCRdb holds only the in-frame ones, with some missing. The repertoire has about 2,100,000 clones, approximately 94% of them found once; the top ten carry roughly 1.8%. The sample was naive CD8+ T cells from PBMCs. These receptors were taken from a man younger than 35 in good health. Some clones in this sample may be carry-over from other donors' samples.

The chain carries TRBV10-2 and TRBJ1-5, with 7 bases fitting TRBD1. V lost 1 base, J lost 0 bases, and 3 bases stayed unmatched. Looked up from germline, CDR1 is WSHSY and CDR2 is SAAADI. The CDR3 is made up of 16 amino acids. The CDR3 reads CASSEFGQASNQPQHF. For the CDR3, the DNA is TGCGCCAGCAGTGAGTTCGGACAGGCTAGCAATCAGCCCCAGCATTTT.

The chain couples TRBV28 to TRBJ1-4; D ambiguous. The CDR3 length is 14 residues. V was cut by 2 bases and J by 7 bases, with 11 bases left in between. CDR1 and CDR2 (germline): MDHEN, SYDVKM. The CDR3 sequence: CASSLMEGGEKLFF. CDR3 nucleotide sequence: TGTGCCAGCAGTTTAATGGAGGGAGGTGAAAAACTGTTTTTT.

The chain couples TRBV4-1 to TRBJ2-3; D is undetermined. Deletions cut 4 bases from V and 3 bases from J, with 8 bases between. CDR3 length equals 13 residues. Germline V CDR1 and CDR2: MGHRA, YSYEKL. The CDR3 coding sequence is TGCGCCAGCAGCCGCCATCAGACAGATACGCAGTATTTT. This encodes CASSRHQTDTQYF.

The V gene is TRBV7-8, the J gene TRBJ2-5; the match to TRBD1 covers 9 bases. V lost 10 bases, J lost 6 bases, and 9 bases stayed unmatched. CDR1 is SGHVS, CDR2 FQNEAQ, per germline. The CDR3 runs to 13 residues. The CDR3 reads CATGEQGAKTQYF. The CDR3 coding sequence is TGTGCCACCGGGGAACAGGGGGCAAAGACCCAGTACTTC. Full variable domain (outside the CDR3, taken from reference TRBV7-8 and TRBJ2-5): GAGVSQSPRYKVAKRGQDVALRCDPISGHVSLFWYQQALGQGPEFLTYFQNEAQLDKSGLPSDRFFAERPEGSVSTLKIQRTQQEDSAVYLCATGEQGAKTQYFGPGTRLLVL.

The rearrangement links TRBV27 to TRBJ2-7; D call uncertain. CDR3 size: 13 residues. V lost 3 bases and J 2 bases, leaving 8 bases between the germline ends. Germline V gene lookup returns CDR1 MNHEY and CDR2 SMNVEV (reference sequence). The CDR3 DNA follows: TGTGCCAGCAGTTTGAGGTGGCCCTACGAGCAGTACTTC. Amino acids: CASSLRWPYEQYF.

The chain uses TRBV27 and TRBJ2-1; TRBD2 matches at 9 bases. The CDR3 totals 15 residues. J gave up 6 bases and V 8 bases, and 11 bases lay outside the gene matches. Germline CDR1 reads MNHEY; CDR2 reads SMNVEV (reference sequence). CDR3 loop: CASGRGGRALNEQFF. CDR3 bases: TGTGCCAGCGGTCGTGGCGGGAGGGCGCTCAATGAGCAGTTCTTC.

The chain uses TRBV5-6 and TRBJ2-5, with unresolved D. The ends were cut back, 0 bases at V and 7 bases at J, with 10 bases in the middle. The CDR3 is made up of 13 amino acids. The germline V gene has CDR1 SGHDT and CDR2 YYEEEE. The CDR3 DNA sequence: TGTGCCAGCAGCTTGGGGCTTGACTGGACCCAGTACTTC. Residues: CASSLGLDWTQYF. Full variable domain (missing parts from reference TRBV5-6 and TRBJ2-5): DAGVTQSPTHLIKTRGQQVTLRCSPKSGHDTVSWYQQALGQGPQFIFQYYEEEERQRGNFPDRFSGHQFPNYSSELNVNALLLGDSALYLCASSLGLDWTQYFGPGTRLLVL.

Only one count was recorded for this clone. The V gene is TRBV19, the J gene TRBJ2-7; D is ambiguous. The CDR3 length is 14 residues. The germline CDR1 and CDR2 sequences are LNHDA and SQIVND (reference sequence). Trimming shortened V by 3 bases and J by 0 bases, and 9 bases separated the two germline ends. The CDR3 here is CASSMAADSYEQYF. Here the CDR3 DNA reads TGTGCCAGTAGTATGGCGGCGGACTCCTACGAGCAGTACTTC.

The gene calls are TRBV30 and TRBJ2-5, with a tentative D call TRBD2 (5 bases). The CDR3 covers 14 residues. V dropped 0 bases and J dropped 11 bases, with 19 bases sitting between them. Germline loops: CDR1 GTSNPN, CDR2 SVGIG (reference sequence). The CDR3 DNA reads as TGTGCCTGGAGTGTACTGGGCGGGCCCTCAGAGCAGTACTTC. This translates into CAWSVLGGPSEQYF.

The chain joins TRBV15 to TRBJ2-7, with 8 nucleotides matching TRBD2. The CDR3 contains 15 residues. With V trimmed by 5 bases and J by 2 bases, 8 bases remained unmatched. CDR1 LNHNV and CDR2 YYDKDF come from the germline V gene (reference sequence). Here the CDR3 reads CATSAPGGGTYEQYF. DNA for the CDR3: TGTGCCACCAGCGCACCCGGCGGGGGGACCTACGAGCAGTACTTC.

This clone was found once. The chain couples TRBV6-5 to TRBJ2-7, with D unclear. The CDR3 sequence is 11 residues long. The V gene's germline CDR1 is MNHEY and CDR2 SVGAGI. Trimming pared 6 bases from V and 12 bases from J, leaving 15 bases between. The CDR3 sequence: CASSPGQTLYF. In DNA form, the CDR3 reads TGTGCCAGCAGCCCCGGTCAGACACTGTACTTC.

This chain uses TRBV11-3 with TRBJ1-5, with a tentative D call TRBD1 (5 bases). The CDR3 covers 16 residues. The V end was cut by 1 base, the J end by 7 bases, with 17 bases between. The germline CDR1 and CDR2 sequences are SGHNT and YENEEA. Here the CDR3 DNA reads TGTGCCAGCAGCTTAGCACCGGACAACGAAGGGCAGCCCCAGCATTTT. Translating it yields CASSLAPDNEGQPQHF.

This chain uses TRBV11-2 with TRBJ1-4; the D is unclear. The CDR3 totals 18 residues. V was cut by 1 base and J by 0 bases, with 15 bases left in between. Germline lookup yields CDR1 SGHAT and CDR2 FQNNGV. CDR3: CASSLAGRHASTNEKLFF. The CDR3 bases are TGTGCCAGCAGCTTAGCCGGCAGGCACGCATCAACTAATGAAAAACTGTTTTTT.

The chain joins TRBV27 to TRBJ2-7; D unclear. Per the germline V gene, CDR1 is MNHEY and CDR2 is SMNVEV (reference sequence). There are 14 residues in the CDR3. V lost 4 bases to trimming and J lost 7 bases, with 17 bases between them. DNA of the CDR3: TGTGCCAGCAGTTCAACCCTTTTGTTGAGGGAGCAGTACTTC. This sequence encodes CASSSTLLLREQYF.

In this sample, this clone turned up once. This chain joins TRBV5-1 and TRBJ2-7; no clear D gene. Trimming left V 2 bases short and J 2 bases short, with 14 bases between. The CDR3 extends over 15 amino acids. CDR1 and CDR2 from the germline V gene are SGHRS and YFSETQ. CDR3 sequence (DNA): TGCGCCAGCAGCTTCGTCCAAGCGCACCCCTACGAGCAGTACTTC. Translation: CASSFVQAHPYEQYF.

This clone was seen just once. The V and J genes are TRBV7-9 and TRBJ1-5; D is perhaps TRBD1 (5 bases). Germline loops: CDR1 SEHNR, CDR2 FQNEAQ (reference sequence). The CDR3 has 16 residues. Trimming removed 5 bases at V and 6 bases at J, with 20 bases between. CDR3 DNA: TGTGCCAGCAGCCCGTCCGATCAGGGTAAAAGTCAGCCCCAGCATTTT. It yields the protein CASSPSDQGKSQPQHF.

This clone was found a few times. The chain uses TRBV10-3 and TRBJ1-1; 7 positions match TRBD1. With 4 bases clipped from V and 2 bases from J, the junction kept 4 bases outside the gene matches. Germline assignment: CDR1 ENHRY and CDR2 SYGVKD. The CDR3 length is 14 residues. The CDR3 region has the DNA TGTGCCATCAGTGGGGACAGAAATAACACTGAAGCTTTCTTT. Translated, it gives CAISGDRNNTEAFF.

The V gene is TRBV28, the J gene TRBJ2-2; 8 nucleotides align to TRBD1. The J segment lost 6 bases and the V segment lost 4 bases, leaving 10 bases of the junction unmatched. This CDR3 is 16 amino acids long. Germline loops: CDR1 MDHEN, CDR2 SYDVKM. The CDR3 here is CASSSQTGQGSGELFF. The CDR3 coding sequence is TGTGCCAGCAGTTCCCAGACCGGACAGGGTTCCGGGGAGCTGTTTTTT.

This rearrangement joins TRBV6-5 to TRBJ1-3, with unresolved D. This CDR3 region has 15 residues. Trimming removed 5 bases at V and 5 bases at J, with 16 bases between. Germline CDR1 MNHEY, CDR2 SVGAGI. The CDR3 region is CASSNTGENRNTIYF. CDR3 nucleotides: TGTGCCAGCAGTAATACCGGGGAGAATAGAAACACCATATATTTT.

The rearrangement uses TRBV7-9 and TRBJ2-7; TRBD1 aligns across 8 bases. In germline, CDR1 is SEHNR, CDR2 FQNEAQ (reference sequence). The CDR3 consists of 15 residues. The V gene end was trimmed by 5 bases and the J gene end by 6 bases; junction bases not matched to a gene: 12. CDR3 amino acids: CASSPFPTGVGEQYF. DNA of the CDR3: TGTGCCAGCAGCCCCTTCCCGACAGGGGTGGGCGAGCAGTACTTC. Complete variable domain (other parts from reference TRBV7-9 and TRBJ2-7): DTGVSQNPRHKITKRGQNVTFRCDPISEHNRLYWYRQTLGQGPEFLTYFQNEAQLEKSRLLSDRFSAERPKGSFSTLEIQRTEQGDSAMYLCASSPFPTGVGEQYFGPGTRLTVT.

The chain links TRBV27 to TRBJ2-3, with 7 bases aligning to TRBD1. V was clipped by 7 bases and J by 2 bases; unmatched bases: 6. Germline V gene lookup returns CDR1 MNHEY and CDR2 SMNVEV (reference sequence). This CDR3 contains 14 residues. The DNA for the CDR3 is TGTGCCAGCAACAGGGGTTACTACACAGATACGCAGTATTTT. Translation gives CASNRGYYTDTQYF.

The V and J genes are TRBV28 and TRBJ2-3; D ambiguous. This CDR3 is built from 13 residues. Germline lookup yields CDR1 MDHEN and CDR2 SYDVKM. V lost 5 bases and J lost 3, with 9 bases in between. CDR3 in amino acids: CASSDARTDTQYF. CDR3 nucleotides: TGTGCCAGCAGTGACGCTAGAACAGATACGCAGTATTTT. The whole variable domain, remainder taken from reference TRBV28 and TRBJ2-3, is DVKVTQSSRYLVKRTGEKVFLECVQDMDHENMFWYRQDPGLGLRLIYFSYDVKMKEKGDIPEGYSVSREKKERFSLILESASTNQTSMYLCASSDARTDTQYFGPGTRLTVL.

This clone was seen just once. The V and J genes are TRBV18 and TRBJ1-2; possibly TRBD1 for D (6 bases). Germline V lookup: CDR1 KGHSH, CDR2 LQKENI. Trimming removed 2 bases from V and 4 bases from J, with 17 bases in between. The CDR3 is 16 amino acids. The CDR3 DNA sequence: TGTGCCAGCTCACCAAAAGATAGGAGGGGGAGCTATGGCTACACCTTC. This gives the protein CASSPKDRRGSYGYTF.

V usage is TRBV7-9 and J usage is TRBJ1-2, with 7 positions matching TRBD1. The germline gives CDR1 SEHNR, CDR2 FQNEAQ (reference sequence). This CDR3 spans 14 amino acids. The junction had 8 bases not matched to a gene; V was cut back by 4 bases and J by 6 bases. The CDR3 nucleotides are TGTGCCAGCAGCTCCCCGCGAGGGGGCGATGGCTACACCTTC. Residues: CASSSPRGGDGYTF.

V gene TRBV28 combines with J gene TRBJ2-1; D is unclear. The ends were cut back, 8 bases at V and 0 bases at J, with 11 bases in the middle. From germline, CDR1 is MDHEN and CDR2 SYDVKM. The CDR3 sequence is 14 residues long. The CDR3 coding sequence is TGTGCCAGCGAGACTGGTTACTCCTACAATGAGCAGTTCTTC. Its protein is CASETGYSYNEQFF. The whole variable domain, filled in from reference TRBV28 and TRBJ2-1, reads DVKVTQSSRYLVKRTGEKVFLECVQDMDHENMFWYRQDPGLGLRLIYFSYDVKMKEKGDIPEGYSVSREKKERFSLILESASTNQTSMYLCASETGYSYNEQFFGPGTRLTVL.

V usage is TRBV21-1 and J usage is TRBJ2-7. TRBV21-1 is termed a pseudogene. This CDR3 has 11 amino acids. DNA of the CDR3: TGTGCCAGCAGCTGCCCCTACGAGCAGTACTTC. Amino acids: CASSCPYEQYF.

The V call is TRBV18, the J call TRBJ2-7; no definite D call. Trimming cost V 2 bases and J 5 bases, with 7 bases left between them. CDR3 length: 12 residues. Germline CDR1 KGHSH, CDR2 LQKENI. Here the CDR3 reads CASSPSPDEQYF. CDR3 bases: TGTGCCAGCTCACCATCCCCGGACGAGCAGTACTTC.

The rearrangement joins TRBV2 to TRBJ2-1, with D unresolved. V was shortened by 5 bases and J by 4 bases, with 9 bases between the two germline ends. The CDR3 sequence is 13 residues long. Germline CDR1 is SNHLY and CDR2 is FYNNEI. CDR3 sequence: CASSSSSYNEQFF. The DNA for the CDR3 is TGTGCCAGCAGTAGTTCTAGTTACAATGAGCAGTTCTTC.

This clone has only one observation. V gene TRBV7-9 combines with J gene TRBJ2-1, with 8 bases fitting TRBD2. Germline V CDR1 and CDR2: SEHNR, FQNEAQ (reference sequence). This CDR3 region has 15 residues. Losses at the gene ends were 3 bases for V and 0 bases for J; bases not matched to a gene: 1. The CDR3 bases are TGTGCCAGCAGCTTTGCGGGAGGCTCCTACAATGAGCAGTTCTTC. Amino acid sequence: CASSFAGGSYNEQFF. The entire variable domain, with the rest obtained from reference TRBV7-9 and TRBJ2-1, is as follows: DTGVSQNPRHKITKRGQNVTFRCDPISEHNRLYWYRQTLGQGPEFLTYFQNEAQLEKSRLLSDRFSAERPKGSFSTLEIQRTEQGDSAMYLCASSFAGGSYNEQFFGPGTRLTVL.

The gene calls are TRBV28 and TRBJ1-5, with TRBD1 as a possible D gene (5 bases). Germline values: CDR1 MDHEN, CDR2 SYDVKM. V gave up 4 bases and J gave up 6 bases, with 10 bases separating them. The CDR3 has 13 residues. In DNA, the CDR3 is TGTGCCAGCAGTTCTAGGGGCGTTCAGCCCCAGCATTTT. This translates into CASSSRGVQPQHF. Looking up the rest from reference TRBV28 and TRBJ1-5 gives the full variable domain: DVKVTQSSRYLVKRTGEKVFLECVQDMDHENMFWYRQDPGLGLRLIYFSYDVKMKEKGDIPEGYSVSREKKERFSLILESASTNQTSMYLCASSSRGVQPQHFGDGTRLSIL.